The 12 T cell receptor beta chains in this list originate from one sample, sequenced in a study of T-cell memory formation after mild COVID-19. TCRdb passed the 5' RACE reads through MiXCR, listing each CDR3 protein once. The data show some 180,000 distinct CDR3 sequences, about 18% seen once. The specimen sequenced was PBMCs or a T cell subset sorted from them (not recorded which). Receptor source: a young man who had mild COVID-19 (a few samples of this study predate the infection). Cell type and time point are not known.

The V call is TRBV5-1, the J call TRBJ2-2; possibly TRBD1 for D (6 bases). The CDR3 consists of 14 residues. CDR1 SGHRS and CDR2 YFSETQ come from the germline V gene. Trimming removed 7 bases at V and 6 bases at J, with 16 bases between. The CDR3 is CASGPQGPPGELFF. The DNA for the CDR3 is TGCGCCAGCGGCCCACAGGGCCCGCCCGGGGAGCTGTTTTTT.

In this sample, this clonotype turned up once. V usage is TRBV5-1 and J usage is TRBJ2-3; D is unclear. The CDR3 covers 16 residues. CDR1 SGHRS and CDR2 YFSETQ come from the germline V gene. V gave up 0 bases and J gave up 0 bases, with 11 bases separating them. The CDR3 DNA sequence: TGCGCCAGCAGCTTGGAGGCATCCGTTAGCACAGATACGCAGTATTTT. It translates to CASSLEASVSTDTQYF.

On this clonotype itself: The germline gene is not matched at one end of the junction; a read error may be the cause. The rearrangement joins TRBV29-1 to TRBJ1-2, with D unresolved. Germline CDR1 reads SQVTM; CDR2 reads ANQGSEA. The CDR3 length is 10 residues. The CDR3 coding sequence is TGCAGCGTTGATCCTGGCCGTCTCGGCTTC. As protein: CSVDPGRLGF.

This clonotype was observed at least ten times. V usage is TRBV6-1 and J usage is TRBJ1-6, with D perhaps matching TRBD1 (6 bases). The V gene's germline CDR1 is MNHNS and CDR2 SASEGT. The CDR3 runs 14 residues. Trimming left V 3 bases short and J 7 bases short, with 10 bases between. The chain's CDR3 is CASSDRGANSPLHF. The CDR3 DNA reads as TGTGCCAGCAGTGACAGGGGCGCCAATTCACCCCTCCACTTT.

This clonotype has a handful of counts. J is TRBJ2-1 and V is TRBV2, with unresolved D. Trimming took off 5 bases at V and 6 bases at J, with 11 bases between the two ends. Looked up from germline, CDR1 is SNHLY and CDR2 is FYNNEI. This CDR3 has 13 residues. DNA for the CDR3: TGTGCCAGCAGTTTAGAACTAAGCAATGAGCAGTTCTTC. Amino acid sequence: CASSLELSNEQFF.

This clonotype has more than one count but fewer than ten. The V gene is TRBV5-1, the J gene TRBJ2-3, with 8 bases fitting TRBD2. Germline lookup yields CDR1 SGHRS and CDR2 YFSETQ. V shed 0 bases and J 5 bases; nucleotides not matched to a gene: 5. There are 15 residues in the CDR3. For the CDR3, the DNA is TGCGCCAGCAGCTTGGATTCGGGGGGGCTAGATACGCAGTATTTT. It codes for CASSLDSGGLDTQYF.

Ten or more counts support this clonotype. The rearrangement links TRBV5-1 to TRBJ2-1; D is perhaps TRBD1 or TRBD2 (5 bases each). V was cut by 4 bases and J by 5 bases, with 16 bases left in between. Germline lookup yields CDR1 SGHRS and CDR2 YFSETQ. The CDR3 is made up of 15 amino acids. The CDR3 DNA follows: TGCGCCAGCAGCGCGACGGGACGCAGAGACAATGAGCAGTTCTTC. Encoded protein: CASSATGRRDNEQFF.

The chain's CDR3 is CASSLYGHSNQPQHF. As DNA, the CDR3 is TGTGCCAGCAGTTTATACGGACATAGCAATCAGCCCCAGCATTTT. This chain uses TRBV2 with TRBJ1-5, with a weak D call TRBD1 (5 bases). V gave up 5 bases and J gave up 0 bases, with 11 bases separating them. The CDR3 extends over 15 amino acids. Germline V lookup: CDR1 SNHLY, CDR2 FYNNEI.

There are a few counts of this clonotype. The V gene is TRBV7-2, the J gene TRBJ1-2; D ambiguous. Germline CDR1 reads SGHTA; CDR2 reads FQGNSA. CDR3 length equals 13 residues. Trimming stripped 5 bases from V and 2 bases from J, with 9 bases between. The CDR3 spells CASSPKGNYGYTF. The DNA of the CDR3 is TGTGCCAGCAGCCCTAAAGGGAACTATGGCTACACCTTC. Using reference TRBV7-2 and TRBJ1-2 for the parts outside the CDR3, the full variable domain is GAGVSQSPSNKVTEKGKDVELRCDPISGHTALYWYRQSLGQGLEFLIYFQGNSAPDKSGLPSDRFSAERTGGSVSTLTIQRTQQEDSAVYLCASSPKGNYGYTFGSGTRLTVV.

This clonotype was observed a few times. The CDR3 is CASSSQGAYGYTF. CDR3 coding DNA: TGTGCCAGCAGTTCACAGGGAGCGTATGGCTACACCTTC. The J gene is TRBJ1-2, the V gene TRBV12-3 or TRBV12-4, with D perhaps TRBD1 (6 bases). The CDR3 has 13 amino acids. Trimming took 4 bases from V and 5 from J, leaving 11 bases between them.

The chain uses TRBV5-6 and TRBJ1-2, with 7 nucleotides matching TRBD1. V dropped 3 bases and J dropped 2; count of bases not matched to a gene: 13. The germline V gene has CDR1 SGHDT and CDR2 YYEEEE. The CDR3 is made up of 17 amino acids. This CDR3 is CASSSLNRQGGNYGYTF. In nucleotides, the CDR3 is TGTGCCAGCAGCTCTCTTAACCGACAGGGAGGGAACTATGGCTACACCTTC.

V and J are TRBV7-2 and TRBJ2-1, with D possibly being TRBD2 (5 bases). Trimming removed 4 bases from V and 13 bases from J, with 14 bases in between. The germline gives CDR1 SGHTA, CDR2 FQGNSA. CDR3 length equals 12 residues. The chain's CDR3 is CASSSLGIPQFF. In nucleotides, the CDR3 is TGTGCCAGCAGCTCACTAGGAATCCCCCAGTTCTTC.